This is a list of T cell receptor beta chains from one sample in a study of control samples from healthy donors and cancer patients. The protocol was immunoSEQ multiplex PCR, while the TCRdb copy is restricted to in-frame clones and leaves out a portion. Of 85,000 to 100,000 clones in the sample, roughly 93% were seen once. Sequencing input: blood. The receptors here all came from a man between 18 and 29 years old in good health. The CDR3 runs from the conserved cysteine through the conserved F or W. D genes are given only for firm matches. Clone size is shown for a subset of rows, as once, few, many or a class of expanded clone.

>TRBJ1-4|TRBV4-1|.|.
CASSQDGEKLFF
TGCGCCAGCAGCCAAGATGGTGAAAAACTGTTTTTT
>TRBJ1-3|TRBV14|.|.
CASSRGGNTIYF
TGTGCCAGCAGCCGGGGGGGCAACACCATATATTTT
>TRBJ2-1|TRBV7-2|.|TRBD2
CASSTAGGQYEQFF
TGTGCCAGCAGCACTGCGGGGGGGCAGTATGAGCAGTTCTTC
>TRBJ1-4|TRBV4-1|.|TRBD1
CASSQEGGTGPLGLFF
TGCGCCAGCAGCCAAGAGGGGGGGACAGGGCCCTTAGGACTGTTTTTT
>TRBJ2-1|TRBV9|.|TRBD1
CASSISWDRRYNEQFF
TGTGCCAGCAGCATATCCTGGGACAGGCGATACAATGAGCAGTTCTTC
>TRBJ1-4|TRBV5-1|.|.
CASSLGTTEYEKLFF
TGCGCCAGCAGCTTGGGGACCACCGAGTATGAAAAACTGTTTTTT
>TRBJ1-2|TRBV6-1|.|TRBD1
CASSGTVGGYTF
TGTGCCAGCAGCGGGACAGTCGGTGGCTACACCTTC
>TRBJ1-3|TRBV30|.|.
CAWSAQDFPSGNTIYF
TGTGCCTGGAGTGCCCAAGACTTCCCCTCTGGAAACACCATATATTTT
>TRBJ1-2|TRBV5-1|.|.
CASSLFAGSSDGYTF
TGCGCCAGCAGCTTGTTCGCCGGGTCCTCGGATGGCTACACCTTC
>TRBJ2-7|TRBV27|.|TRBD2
CASSPRGVSSYEQYF
TGTGCCAGCAGTCCGCGGGGGGTATCTTCCTACGAGCAGTACTTC
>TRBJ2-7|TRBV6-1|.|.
CASSEQTTSGEQYF
TGTGCCAGCAGTGAACAGACGACTTCAGGCGAGCAGTACTTC
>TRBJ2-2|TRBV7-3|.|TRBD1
CASSDRDRGPGELFF
TGTGCCAGCAGCGATCGGGACAGGGGGCCAGGGGAGCTGTTTTTT
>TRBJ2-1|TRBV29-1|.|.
CSVGGASSYNEQFF
TGCAGCGTTGGGGGGGCGAGCTCCTACAATGAGCAGTTCTTC
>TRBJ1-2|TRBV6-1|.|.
CASSEVAGLMGYGYTF
TGTGCCAGCAGTGAAGTGGCGGGTCTAATGGGCTATGGCTACACCTTC
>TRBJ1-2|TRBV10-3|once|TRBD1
CAISVQTGMVGGYTF
TGTGCCATCAGTGTTCAGACAGGGATGGTTGGTGGCTACACCTTC
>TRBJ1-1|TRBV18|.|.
CASSSLVTEAFF
TGTGCCAGCTCGTCTCTAGTCACTGAAGCTTTCTTT
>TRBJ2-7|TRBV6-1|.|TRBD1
CASSERDRSSYEQYF
TGTGCCAGCAGTGAAAGGGACAGAAGCTCCTACGAGCAGTACTTC
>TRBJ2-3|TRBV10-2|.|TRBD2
CASRDLGLAGGDTQYF
TGCGCCAGCAGGGACCTGGGACTAGCGGGGGGAGATACGCAGTATTTT
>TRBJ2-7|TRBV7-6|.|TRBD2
CASSLASAGGPNEQYF
TGTGCCAGCAGCTTAGCGTCGGCGGGAGGGCCCAACGAGCAGTACTTC
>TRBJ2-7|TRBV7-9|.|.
CASSLGAGPRYEQYF
TGTGCCAGCAGTTTGGGTGCAGGGCCCCGCTACGAGCAGTACTTC
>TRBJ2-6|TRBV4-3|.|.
CASSQASTSGANVLTF
TGCGCCAGCAGCCAAGCAAGCACCTCTGGGGCCAACGTCCTGACTTTC
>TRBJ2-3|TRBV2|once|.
CASSPYRTSTDTQYF
TGTGCCAGCAGTCCGTACAGAACTAGCACAGATACGCAGTATTTT